These 8 T cell receptor beta chains originate from one sample sequenced in a study of metastatic and nonmetastatic thyroid tumors. TCRdb re-processed the PCR reads through MiXCR. The sample lists roughly 14,000 clones; 23% were seen once. All patients were treatment-naive before thyroid surgery. Sample: blood. Every receptor here comes from a female donor with papillary thyroid cancer or a benign thyroid nodule (not recorded which). Some clones in this sample may be carry-over from other donors' samples.

In its sample, this clone was seen many times. The CDR3 reads CASSFPTSGAIRADTQYF. The CDR3 region has the DNA TGTGCCAGCAGCTTTCCGACTAGCGGGGCCATAAGGGCAGATACGCAGTATTTT. The chain uses TRBV7-8 and TRBJ2-3, with TRBD2 matching over 11 bases. The length of the CDR3 is 18 residues. CDR1 SGHVS and CDR2 FQNEAQ come from the germline V gene. V was clipped by 3 bases and J by 4 bases; unmatched bases: 12.

This chain uses TRBV6-5 with TRBJ1-2, with TRBD1 as a possible D gene (6 bases). V was trimmed by 2 bases and J by 8 bases, leaving 15 bases between them. The CDR3 loop spans 14 amino acids. Germline V CDR1 and CDR2: MNHEY, SVGAGI. CDR3 sequence reads: CASSYGSGVEGYTF. The DNA for the CDR3 is TGTGCCAGCAGTTACGGTTCAGGGGTGGAGGGCTACACCTTC.

CDR3 in amino acids: CATSRDLGGPYEQYF. DNA for the CDR3: TGTGCCACCAGCAGAGATCTGGGCGGTCCCTACGAGCAGTACTTC. The chain links TRBV15 to TRBJ2-7; no firm D call. CDR3 length equals 15 residues. V was shortened by 0 bases and J by 2 bases, with 11 bases between the two germline ends. The germline V gene encodes CDR1 LNHNV and CDR2 YYDKDF (reference sequence).

In regard to this clone: A junction boundary mismatches the germline segment, possibly from a read error. This chain links TRBV6-1 with TRBJ2-2, with TRBD2 matching 8 bases. The CDR3 runs to 16 residues. The germline V gene has CDR1 MNHNS and CDR2 SASEGT. CDR3 in DNA: TGTGCCAGCACCCAAACTAGCGGAGGGAACACCGGTGAGCTTTTTTTT. This encodes CASTQTSGGNTGELFF.

The chain uses TRBV6-1 and TRBJ2-7; D remains unclear. V lost 8 bases, J lost 2 bases, and 10 bases lay in between. The CDR3 length is 12 residues. Germline CDR1 MNHNS, CDR2 SASEGT. The CDR3 DNA is TGTGCCAGCGCATACAGAGCCTACGAGCAGTACTTC. Translation: CASAYRAYEQYF.

In its sample, this clone was seen a few times. The chain employs TRBV6-1 and TRBJ2-7; D is ambiguous. V gave up 2 bases and J gave up 9 bases, with 17 bases separating them. The CDR3 sequence is 14 residues long. Germline CDR1 reads MNHNS; CDR2 reads SASEGT. The CDR3 sequence: CASSEPPRPGGQYF. The DNA of the CDR3 is TGTGCCAGCAGTGAACCCCCGAGGCCCGGTGGGCAGTACTTC.

This clone was counted many times. The chain employs TRBV14 and TRBJ2-7, with 11 bases aligning to TRBD2. CDR1 is SGHDN and CDR2 is FVKESK in the germline V gene. The CDR3 loop spans 15 amino acids. J lost 2 bases, V lost 4 bases, and 4 bases had no gene match. The CDR3 region is CASSLAGGATYEQYF. The DNA for the CDR3 is TGTGCCAGCAGCCTAGCGGGGGGGGCTACCTACGAGCAGTACTTC. Complete variable domain (other parts from reference TRBV14 and TRBJ2-7): EAGVTQFPSHSVIEKGQTVTLRCDPISGHDNLYWYRRVMGKEIKFLLHFVKESKQDESGMPNNRFLAERTGGTYSTLKVQPAELEDSGVYFCASSLAGGATYEQYFGPGTRLTVT.

There are many counts of this clone. This chain connects TRBV2 to TRBJ2-4; 9 nucleotides match TRBD1. With 4 bases clipped from V and 9 bases from J, the junction kept 4 bases outside the gene matches. Germline V gene lookup returns CDR1 SNHLY and CDR2 FYNNEI. The CDR3 runs 13 residues. The CDR3 loop reads CASSGDRARIQYF. The CDR3 bases are TGTGCCAGCAGTGGGGACAGGGCGCGCATTCAGTACTTC.